This record covers a single TCR beta chain. This clonotype was found many times. What this receptor recognizes is not known. Base qualities are not at hand, and no much larger clone is one base apart. These data are taken from a study of neurological immune-mediated disorders (dated 2019 in TCRdb). Background for the entire study: Among the approximately 35 multiple sclerosis patients, relapsing-remitting MS accounted for around 30 and secondary progressive MS accounted for 3. Peripheral blood TCR-beta repertoires from HTLV-I-associated myelopathy (HAM/TSP) patients, multiple sclerosis patients and healthy controls were compared by UMI-based sequencing. Longitudinal samples, technical triplicates and paired sorted CD4+ and CD8+ T-cell subsets, alongside PBMC samples, were included among the roughly 96 TCR-beta libraries. The cohort included approximately 68 subjects: roughly 15 with HAM/TSP, about 35 with multiple sclerosis, and around 20 healthy controls. Overall study results and their limits: TCR clonal expansion was highest in HAM/TSP patients and lowest in MS patients, with MS patients falling below even healthy controls. The MS cluster was not associated with any clinical or MRI features, and the authors stated that larger cohorts are needed. Expanded clones from different subjects shared no identical CDR3 amino acid sequences, which suggests that TCR-beta repertoires were private in all groups. In a phylogenetic analysis, the repertoires of 18 out of 34 MS patients fell into a single cluster of related CDR3 sequences, pointing to a possible signature at the repertoire level.

V loses 3 bases at its end and J loses 0 bases; junction bases beyond the gene matches: 5. Per the germline V gene (reference sequence), LNHNV is the CDR1 and YYDKDF is the CDR2. Counted from cysteine to phenylalanine, this CDR3 has 17 amino acids. Only the CDR3 DNA is retained, 51 bases long and in frame from the first base. Libraries from unsorted PBMCs were made from 2 million PBMCs kept in RNAlater at -80 degrees C until RNA extraction. The multiple sclerosis patients were enrolled in a US clinical protocol that used magnetic resonance imaging to evaluate disease progression. Peripheral blood underwent Ficoll-Hypaque density gradient centrifugation to isolate PBMCs, which were then cryopreserved in liquid nitrogen. To synthesize cDNA, template-switch 5'RACE was performed with a primer carrying a 10-nucleotide random unique molecular identifier so that each TCR transcript was tagged. Every sequencing run yielded over 180 million TCR-beta sequences covering 15-18 subjects. The RNeasy kit was used to extract total RNA. TCR-beta VDJ regions were amplified with primers for the TCR constant region and the 5'RACE anchor, using the KAPA Real-time Library Amplification kit. Sample indexes and Illumina adaptors were added in a first PCR, after which library yield was increased in a second PCR. The roughly 650 bp TCR product was size-selected on a 2% E-gel SizeSelection system after Ampure bead purification. Library quality was checked on a Bioanalyzer, concentration was measured with Qubit, and libraries were quantified with the Kapa Library Quantification kit before pooling. Paired-end 2 x 150 bp sequencing of the libraries was performed on an Illumina HiSeq 2500. To increase sequence diversity, about 23-30% phiX was spiked into each library pool. Turning to the authors' computational methods: Quality-filtered reads were processed with the UMI-based MiGEC pipeline, and over 75% of raw TCR sequences were removed by the MiGEC pipeline during error correction. VDJ genes were aligned to IMGT germline references, and each clonotype was defined by a unique CDR3 amino acid sequence together with V-J genes. Clonal expansion, Shannon diversity and CDR3 relatedness (CalcPairwiseDistances, ClusterSamples) were evaluated with VDJtools, and phylogenetic trees were built with CLCbio workbench. Expanded clones were defined as having at least 8 unique UMIs, based on coefficient-of-variation modelling across technical triplicates. TCRdb handled the public reads itself, with Q25 trimming in fastp and clone calling in MiXCR, and kept productive beta chains. Entries that share a CDR3 protein sequence are merged under the most common genes and DNA. What appears here as the V and J calls and clone size reflects TCRdb's work, not the paper's. Recorded for this sample are about 62,000 distinct CDR3 sequences; around 3.8% of them occurred a single time. The biggest ten clones account for more than 2% of the sample.

The receptor comes from a woman between 50 and 59 years old with multiple sclerosis. The V gene is TRBV15 and the J gene is TRBJ2-1, with 10 bases matching TRBD1. Sequencing input: PBMCs. Here the CDR3 is given as CATSSGTGDSSYNEQFF. The bases are TGTGCCACCAGCAGTGGGACAGGGGATAGCTCCTACAATGAGCAGTTCTTC.